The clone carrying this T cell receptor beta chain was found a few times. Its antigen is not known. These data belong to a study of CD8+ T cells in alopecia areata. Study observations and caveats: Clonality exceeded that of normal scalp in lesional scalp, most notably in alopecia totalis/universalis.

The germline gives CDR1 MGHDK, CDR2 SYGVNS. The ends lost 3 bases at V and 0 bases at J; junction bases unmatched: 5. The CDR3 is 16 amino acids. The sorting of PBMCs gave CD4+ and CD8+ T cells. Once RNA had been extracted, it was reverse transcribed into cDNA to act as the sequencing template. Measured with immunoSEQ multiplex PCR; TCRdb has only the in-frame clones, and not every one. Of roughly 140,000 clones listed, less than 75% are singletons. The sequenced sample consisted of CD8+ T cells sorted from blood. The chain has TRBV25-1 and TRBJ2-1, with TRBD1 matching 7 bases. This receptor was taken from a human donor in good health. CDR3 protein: CASSDPGTASYNEQFF. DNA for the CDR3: TGTGCCAGCAGTGATCCCGGGACAGCCTCCTACAATGAGCAGTTCTTC. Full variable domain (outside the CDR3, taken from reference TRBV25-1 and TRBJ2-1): EADIYQTPRYLVIGTGKKITLECSQTMGHDKMYWYQQDPGMELHLIHYSYGVNSTEKGDLSSESTVSRIRTEHFPLTLESARPSHTSQYLCASSDPGTASYNEQFFGPGTRLTVL.